The source of this TCR beta chain is a study of OX40 agonist ivuxolimab in advanced cancers. With regard to the full study: Ivuxolimab was a fully human IgG2 agonistic monoclonal antibody targeting the costimulatory receptor OX40 (CD134). Intravenous ivuxolimab was administered to patients every 2 weeks at six dose levels: 0.01, 0.1, 0.3, 1.5, 3 and 10 mg/kg. Of the approximately 53 patients in dose escalation, some 20 had hepatocellular carcinoma, some 15 had melanoma, 9 had renal cell carcinoma and 9 had head and neck cancer. In the dose-escalation cohort, 82.7% of patients were male, and the mean age was approximately 60 years, with a range of roughly 20 to 85. Prior anti-PD-1, anti-PD-L1 or anti-CTLA-4 therapy was permitted, and 40% of dose-escalation patients had received checkpoint inhibitors. Partial responses occurred in three dose-escalation patients: two with cutaneous melanoma and one with hepatocellular carcinoma. The purpose of peripheral TCRbeta sequencing was to test whether ivuxolimab changed TCR sequence diversity and led to clonal T-cell expansion. The paper covers the monotherapy dose-escalation part of the phase I ivuxolimab trial, which included N of about 50 patients.

Here is what the overall study found, with its caveats: At doses of 0.1 to 3.0 mg/kg, clonal expansion of both CD4+ and CD8+ blood T cells was observed from baseline to week 6. After ivuxolimab, more expanded clones were found on average in CD8+ T cells than in CD4+ T cells. In the 0.1-3.0 mg/kg groups, partial responders had among the lowest normalized peripheral clonal expansion, particularly in CD8+ T cells. Low levels of normalized T-cell clonal expansion were also seen in some patients who did not respond. The antigen specificity of the peripheral T cells that underwent clonal expansion was not determined.

The CDR3, from cysteine to phenylalanine, totals 14 residues. Of the read, only the CDR3 DNA is kept; its 42 bases are in frame from base 1. The germline ends are 11 bases apart after V is trimmed by 1 base and J by 5 bases. The germline V gene encodes CDR1 SNHLY and CDR2 FYNNEI. For sequencing of the TCRbeta CDR3 region, genomic DNA was extracted from the sorted cells. TCRbeta CDR3 regions were sequenced using the immunoSEQ Assay. Not all clones reach the TCRdb copy of this immuneACCESS table, which keeps in-frame sequences only. Checked studies attribute under half of the gap to unresolved V genes and leave the rest unexplained. The sample yields 65,000 to 90,000 clones; over 75% were counted once. The leading ten clones occupy under 0.55% of the sample. Patients with autoimmune disease history or receiving systemic immunosuppression were excluded from the trial. Peripheral blood for TCR sequencing was drawn from every dose cohort at baseline, at cycle 4 day 1 and at cycle 7 day 1. The samples were drawn from a first-in-human, open-label, multicenter phase I dose-escalation trial of ivuxolimab. The trial enrolled adults with locally advanced or metastatic head and neck squamous cell, hepatocellular, melanoma or renal cell carcinoma. Before TCR sequencing, CD4+ T cells and CD8+ T cells were sorted from peripheral blood as separate populations.

About this clone itself: Its binding antigen is unknown. The record has no base qualities; no much larger clone is one base away.

Sequenced material: CD4+ or CD8+ T cells sorted from blood, taken in a trial of the OX40 agonist ivuxolimab. The TCR was taken from an adult with an advanced solid tumor such as melanoma, head and neck, liver or kidney cancer. The chain is encoded by TRBV2 joined to TRBJ2-5, with no reliable assignment of the D segment. Read as DNA, the sequence is TGTGCCAGCAGTGAAGGGCCGCGCCGGGAGACCCAGTACTTC. Its coded protein is CASSEGPRRETQYF.